The rows below give T cell receptor beta chains drawn from one sample of a study of shared clonotypes between healthy human individuals. Method: immunoSEQ multiplex PCR; TCRdb's copy keeps in-frame clones and lacks some. Of about 2.1 million clones listed, about 93% are singletons. What was sequenced was naive CD8+ T cells from PBMCs. The receptors here all came from a man between 18 and 29 years old in good health. Some clones in this sample may be carry-over from other donors' samples. CDR3s include the opening cysteine and the closing phenylalanine or tryptophan. The order of the fields is clone size, J gene, V gene, CDR3 protein. Clone sizes are given selectively: once, few, many, or a class where the clone is expanded.

>.|TRBJ1-1|TRBV9
CASSRDRVTEAFF
>.|TRBJ2-1|TRBV6-4
CASSASGTESYNEQFF
>.|TRBJ1-1|TRBV2
CASSEQQMNTEAFF
>once|TRBJ2-7|TRBV10-3
CAITGAGYSYEQYF
>.|TRBJ2-7|TRBV27
CASSLYGGEPIPYEQYF
>.|TRBJ1-2|TRBV5-6
CASIRRGEVGYTF
>.|TRBJ2-7|TRBV27
CASSTSSGFSSYEQYF
>.|TRBJ2-1|TRBV9
CASSGTGEVYNEQFF
>.|TRBJ2-7|TRBV4-2
CASSQEYLRQPGHEQYF
>.|TRBJ2-5|TRBV28
CASSLSRRWGAEDETQYF
>few|TRBJ1-2|TRBV30
CAWSVLNMMYGYTF
>.|TRBJ2-3|TRBV27
CASTHRRGRGSDTQYF
>.|TRBJ2-1|TRBV27
CASSLVLAGRHEQFF
>.|TRBJ1-5|TRBV28
CASQERLFDQPQHF
>once|TRBJ1-2|TRBV11-2
CASSQGGQGTYGYTF
>.|TRBJ2-7|TRBV18
CASSPVTGPDTYEQYF
>.|TRBJ2-6|TRBV19
CASSIGILGANVLTF
>.|TRBJ2-3|TRBV21-1
CASNHPRPAPRTQYF
>.|TRBJ2-2|TRBV10-3
CAIRRRDRSTGELFF
>.|TRBJ2-7|TRBV2
CASSEFVSARYEQYF
>.|TRBJ2-1|TRBV2
CASSEEVRKSSYNEQFF
>.|TRBJ2-3|TRBV4-3
CASSQVIQRRGDTQYF
>.|TRBJ2-7|TRBV5-1
CASSLELGPYEQYF
>.|TRBJ2-3|TRBV28
CASSPLGLAGEADTQYF
>.|TRBJ2-5|TRBV5-1
CASSSGRLGTLDLETQYF
>.|TRBJ2-5|TRBV5-6
CASSLVPGGRETQYF
>.|TRBJ2-1|TRBV10-3
CAINGGTSGTDNEQFF
>once|TRBJ1-4|TRBV7-9
CASSPDRSNEKLFF
>.|TRBJ2-3|TRBV9
CASSPWVGSGLTDTQYF
>.|TRBJ1-4|TRBV19
CASSIAWDSTNEKLFF
>.|TRBJ2-3|TRBV6-5
CATTSFPDTQYF
>.|TRBJ2-3|TRBV28
CASSPLTSVDTQYF
>few|TRBJ2-1|TRBV6-1
CASSAPVRRGNYNEQFF